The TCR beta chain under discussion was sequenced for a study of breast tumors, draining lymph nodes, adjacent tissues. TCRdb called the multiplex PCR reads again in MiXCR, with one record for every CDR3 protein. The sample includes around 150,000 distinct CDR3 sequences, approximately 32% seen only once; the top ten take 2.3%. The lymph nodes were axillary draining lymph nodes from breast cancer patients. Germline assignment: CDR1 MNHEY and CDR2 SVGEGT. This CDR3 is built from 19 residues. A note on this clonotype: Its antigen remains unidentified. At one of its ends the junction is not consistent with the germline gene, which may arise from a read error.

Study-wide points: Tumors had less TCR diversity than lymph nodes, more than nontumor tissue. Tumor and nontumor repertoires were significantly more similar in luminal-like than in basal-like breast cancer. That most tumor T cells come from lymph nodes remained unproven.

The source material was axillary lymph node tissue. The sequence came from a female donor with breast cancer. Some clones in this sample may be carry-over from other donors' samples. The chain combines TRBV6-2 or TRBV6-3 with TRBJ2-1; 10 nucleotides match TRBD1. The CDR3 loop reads CASSHSIRYWDRGYNEQFF. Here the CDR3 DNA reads TGTGCCAGCAGTCACTCGATCCGATATTGGGACAGGGGTTACAATGAGCAGTTCTTC.